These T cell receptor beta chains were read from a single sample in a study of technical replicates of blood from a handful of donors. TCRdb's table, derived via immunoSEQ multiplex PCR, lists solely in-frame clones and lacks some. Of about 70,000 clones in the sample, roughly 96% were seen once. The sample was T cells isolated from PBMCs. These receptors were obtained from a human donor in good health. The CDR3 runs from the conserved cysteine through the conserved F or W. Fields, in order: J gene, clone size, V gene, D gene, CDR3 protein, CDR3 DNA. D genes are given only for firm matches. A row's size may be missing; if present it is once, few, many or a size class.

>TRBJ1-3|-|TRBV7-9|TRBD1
CASSGQGAEGNTIYF
TGTGCCAGCAGCGGCCAGGGGGCAGAGGGAAACACCATATATTTT
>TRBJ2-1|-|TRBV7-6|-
CASSLRLEIGFNEQFF
TGTGCCAGCAGCTTAAGACTAGAGATAGGCTTTAATGAGCAGTTCTTC
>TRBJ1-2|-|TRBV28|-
CASSLGDSGDYGYTF
TGTGCCAGCAGTTTGGGGGATTCAGGGGATTATGGCTACACCTTC
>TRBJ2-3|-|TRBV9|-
CASSVHGGSAYFTDTQYF
TGTGCCAGCAGCGTACATGGAGGGTCTGCCTATTTCACAGATACGCAGTATTTT
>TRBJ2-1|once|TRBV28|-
CATQVGAAEQFF
TGTGCCACCCAAGTAGGGGCGGCTGAGCAGTTCTTC
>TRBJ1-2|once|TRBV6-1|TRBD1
CASTLDRGRLDGYTF
TGTGCCAGCACCCTGGACAGGGGAAGGCTTGATGGCTACACCTTC
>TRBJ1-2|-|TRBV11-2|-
CASSLDLGGAGYGYTF
TGTGCCAGCAGCTTAGATCTAGGGGGGGCGGGATATGGCTACACCTTC
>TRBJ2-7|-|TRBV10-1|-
CASSESARFYEQYF
TGCGCCAGCAGTGAGTCGGCCAGGTTCTACGAGCAGTACTTC
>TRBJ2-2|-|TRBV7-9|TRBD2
CASSPETSGNTGELFF
TGTGCCAGCAGCCCAGAGACTAGCGGGAACACCGGGGAGCTGTTTTTT
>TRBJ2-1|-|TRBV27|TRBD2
CASSPYGGRLAGGINEQFF
TGTGCCAGCAGTCCTTATGGGGGTCGACTAGCGGGGGGGATAAATGAGCAGTTCTTC
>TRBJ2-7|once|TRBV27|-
CASSPGSSYEQYF
TGTGCCAGCAGTCCCGGGTCATCTTACGAGCAGTACTTC
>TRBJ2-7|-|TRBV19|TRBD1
CASSVAGGRYEQYF
TGTGCCAGTAGTGTTGCAGGGGGTCGCTACGAGCAGTACTTC
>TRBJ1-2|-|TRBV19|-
CASTTTGGYTF
TGTGCCAGTACCACGACAGGTGGCTACACCTTC
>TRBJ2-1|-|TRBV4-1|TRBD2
CASSQGISGLAGYEQFF
TGCGCCAGCAGCCAAGGGATTTCGGGACTAGCGGGTTATGAGCAGTTCTTC
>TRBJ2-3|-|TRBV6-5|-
CASSYLRQEDTDTQYF
TGTGCCAGCAGTTACCTCCGGCAGGAAGACACAGATACGCAGTATTTT
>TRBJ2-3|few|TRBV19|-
CASRRETTDTQYF
TGTGCCAGTAGACGAGAAACTACAGATACGCAGTATTTT
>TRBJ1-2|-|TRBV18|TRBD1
CASSPGTGENYGYTF
TGTGCCAGCTCACCAGGGACAGGCGAGAACTATGGCTACACCTTC
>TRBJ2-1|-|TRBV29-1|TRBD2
CSVEGLAAYNEQFF
TGCAGCGTTGAAGGACTAGCGGCCTACAATGAGCAGTTCTTC
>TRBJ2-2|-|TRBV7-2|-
CASSVNGGWYTGELFF
TGTGCCAGCAGCGTCAATGGGGGGTGGTACACCGGGGAGCTGTTTTTT
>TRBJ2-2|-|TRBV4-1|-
CASSQGGLRETGELFF
TGCGCCAGCAGCCAAGGCGGCCTAAGAGAGACCGGGGAGCTGTTTTTT
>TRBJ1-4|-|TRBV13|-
CASSLVSGVTEKLFF
TGTGCCAGCAGCTTAGTTTCCGGGGTTACTGAAAAACTGTTTTTT
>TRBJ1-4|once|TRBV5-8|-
CASTRGGDEKLFF
TGTGCCAGCACCCGGGGCGGGGATGAAAAACTGTTTTTT
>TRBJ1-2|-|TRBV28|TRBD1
CASSYPDRAVGYTF
TGTGCCAGCAGTTACCCGGACAGGGCGGTTGGCTACACCTTC
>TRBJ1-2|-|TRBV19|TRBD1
CASHTGDGGYGYTF
TGTGCCAGCCATACAGGGGACGGGGGCTATGGCTACACCTTC
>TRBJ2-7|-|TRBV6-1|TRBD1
CAVTGVVDEQYF
TGTGCCGTGACAGGGGTGGTGGACGAGCAGTACTTC
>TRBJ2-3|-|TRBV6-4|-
CASSAGTDTQYF
TGTGCCAGCAGTGCGGGCACAGATACGCAGTATTTT
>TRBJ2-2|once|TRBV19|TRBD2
CATFSGGLYTGELFF
TGTGCCACCTTTAGCGGGGGGCTCTACACCGGGGAGCTGTTTTTT
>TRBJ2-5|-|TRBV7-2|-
CASSHTRFGQETQYF
TGTGCCAGCAGCCATACTAGGTTTGGACAAGAGACCCAGTACTTC
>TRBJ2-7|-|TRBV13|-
CASSLSPGGFYEQYF
TGTGCCAGCAGCTTATCTCCGGGGGGCTTCTACGAGCAGTACTTC
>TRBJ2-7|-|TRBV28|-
CASSFDGRVGYEQYF
TGTGCCAGCAGTTTCGACGGGAGAGTGGGCTACGAGCAGTACTTC
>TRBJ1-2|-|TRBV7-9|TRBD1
CASSRGSQGGNNYGYTF
TGTGCCAGCAGCCGGGGGAGCCAGGGGGGAAATAACTATGGCTACACCTTC
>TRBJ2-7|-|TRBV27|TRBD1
CASSLSGQGVDPYEQYF
TGTGCCAGCAGTTTATCAGGACAGGGTGTAGACCCCTACGAGCAGTACTTC
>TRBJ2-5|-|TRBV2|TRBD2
CASSEAGGGETQYF
TGTGCCAGCAGTGAAGCGGGGGGGGGAGAGACCCAGTACTTC
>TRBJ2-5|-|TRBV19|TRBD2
CASSPGSGEYQETQYF
TGTGCCAGTAGTCCCGGGAGCGGGGAGTACCAAGAGACCCAGTACTTC
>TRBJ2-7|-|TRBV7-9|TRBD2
CASSFPPVAGGYEQYF
TGTGCCAGCAGCTTCCCCCCCGTAGCGGGAGGCTACGAGCAGTACTTC
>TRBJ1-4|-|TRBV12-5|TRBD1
CASPPPGQLFNEKLFF
TGTGCTAGTCCACCCCCGGGACAGCTATTTAATGAAAAACTGTTTTTT
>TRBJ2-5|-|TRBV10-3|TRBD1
CAISEDRGVKTQYF
TGTGCCATCAGTGAGGACAGGGGAGTCAAGACCCAGTACTTC
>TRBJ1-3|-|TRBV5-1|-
CASSLAGIGNTIYF
TGCGCCAGCAGCTTGGCAGGGATCGGAAACACCATATATTTT
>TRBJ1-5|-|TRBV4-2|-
CASSQAGGGDPNQPQHF
TGTGCCAGCAGCCAAGCGGGGGGCGGGGACCCCAATCAGCCCCAGCATTTT
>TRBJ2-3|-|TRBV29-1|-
CSVGTSTDTQYF
TGCAGCGTAGGGACTAGCACAGATACGCAGTATTTT
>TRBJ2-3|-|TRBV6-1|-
CASRNFLDTQYF
TGTGCCAGCAGGAACTTCTTGGATACGCAGTATTTT
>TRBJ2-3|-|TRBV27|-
CASLPWRNGKGDWTTDTQYF
TGTGCCAGCCTCCCCTGGCGGAATGGGAAAGGGGACTGGACTACAGATACGCAGTATTTT
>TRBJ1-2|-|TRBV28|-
CASSSGTHSEGYTF
TGTGCCAGCAGCTCCGGGACACATTCGGAAGGCTACACCTTC
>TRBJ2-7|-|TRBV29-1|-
CSVEIRTDSYEQYF
TGCAGCGTTGAGATAAGGACAGACTCCTACGAGCAGTACTTC
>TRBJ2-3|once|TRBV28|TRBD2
CASSGGGPTDTQYF
TGTGCCAGCAGTGGGGGGGGACCCACAGATACGCAGTATTTT
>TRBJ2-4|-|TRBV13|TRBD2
CASSLGVAGGENIQYF
TGTGCCAGCAGCTTGGGGGTAGCGGGAGGCGAGAACATTCAGTACTTC
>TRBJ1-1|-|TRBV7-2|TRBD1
CASSETGGGTEAFF
TGTGCCAGCAGCGAAACAGGGGGCGGCACTGAAGCTTTCTTT
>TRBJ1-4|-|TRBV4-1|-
CASSQGISTDRDVRGKLFF
TGCGCCAGCAGCCAAGGAATCTCCACCGACCGGGACGTCAGGGGAAAACTGTTTTTT
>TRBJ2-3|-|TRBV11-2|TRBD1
CASSRPAGQDLDTQYF
TGTGCCAGCAGCCGGCCGGCAGGACAGGACTTAGATACGCAGTATTTT
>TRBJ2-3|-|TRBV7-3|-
CASSSKGDLTDTQYF
TGTGCCAGCAGCTCAAAGGGGGACCTCACAGATACGCAGTATTTT